The text below deals with one T cell receptor (beta chain). Its matching antigen is unknown. Here immunoSEQ multiplex PCR was the method, and the copy in TCRdb shows in-frame clones only, minus some. The data contain some 80,000 clones, approximately 88% of them seen just once; the ten biggest clones take up 9% to 10%. These data belong to a study of T cell responses to AZD1222 COVID-19 vaccine. Overall study results and limits: Samples come after the peak T cell response, not at day 14. The sample set comprised mostly white British donors with more females, and clonal diversity was possibly underestimated. Across the whole spike, CD4 TCRs peaked at regions 160-218 and 743-854. Once two AZD1222 doses were given, Spike-specific TCR breadth and depth went up.

CDR3 length: 15 residues. CDR1 and CDR2 (germline): SNHLY, FYNNEI. The V end was cut by 0 bases, the J end by 4 bases, with 12 bases between. The source is an adult who received the MenACWY meningococcal vaccine as a control. Source: peripheral blood, taken 28 days after the second dose of the MenACWY control vaccine. The rearrangement joins TRBV2 to TRBJ1-2, with D uncertain. CDR3 nucleotides: TGTGCCAGCAGTGAAGCTTCCTCGGCGGTCTATGGCTACACCTTC. It is translated as CASSEASSAVYGYTF.